This T cell receptor beta chain stems from a study of shared clonotypes between healthy human individuals. The wider study: Researchers assigned three CD4 naive, three CD4 memory, two CD8 naive and one CD8 memory plate to each donor. Whole-study results and caveats: Clonotypes not shared had lower generation probabilities than those common to all four donors. Memory subsets generally showed lower estimated richness than naive subsets.

Study processing details: Junction-only sequences produced by ImmunoSEQ had no quality scores, so filtering differed. The protocol was immunoSEQ multiplex PCR, while the TCRdb copy is restricted to in-frame clones and leaves out a portion. V and J calls and clone size are copied from that table; D and trimming were computed from the DNA. In the table there are over a million clones, more than 95% of which are singletons. Comment on this clone: Its antigen is unknown.

The source of this sequence is a man aged 25-45 years in good health. Sequencing used naive CD4+ T cells sorted from blood. Documented subset: CD45RA+ positively selected.

CDR3 DNA sequence: TGTGCCAGCAGCTTAGGTTCGGGACAGGTGGGAGGTGAGCAGTTCTTC. It is translated as CASSLGSGQVGGEQFF. This chain uses TRBV7-6 with TRBJ2-1, with 8 bases matching TRBD1. The CDR3 spans 16 residues. V shed 1 base and J 9 bases; nucleotides not matched to a gene: 11. Germline V gene lookup returns CDR1 SGHVS and CDR2 FNYEAQ.